Listed below are T cell receptor beta chains from one sample, sequenced in a study of T-cell memory formation after mild COVID-19. TCRdb reprocessed the 5' RACE reads via MiXCR and lists one record per CDR3 protein. The sample holds 150,000 or so distinct CDR3 sequences, about a third seen once. Sequences were obtained from PBMCs or a T cell subset sorted from them (not recorded which). The receptors stem from an adult woman who had mild COVID-19 (a few samples of this study predate the infection). Cell type and time point are not known. CDR3s include the opening cysteine and the closing phenylalanine or tryptophan. The order of the fields is clone size, V gene, J gene, CDR3 protein. Not every row has a clone size; where given, it reads once, few, many or a size class.

few	TRBV5-1	TRBJ2-7	CASSPGQGIGYEQYF
few	TRBV5-1	TRBJ2-5	CASSLLGQKSRETQYF
.	TRBV13	TRBJ2-5	CASSLGKAETQYF
.	TRBV7-6	TRBJ2-7	CASSLKGGPYEQYF
few	TRBV7-7	TRBJ1-5	CASSTPGQGGNQPQHF
.	TRBV5-6	TRBJ2-1	CASSLVASGGDNEQFF
.	TRBV29-1	TRBJ2-1	CSVLRGTSGGYNEQFF
.	TRBV3-1	TRBJ2-7	CASSQSTSGATGEQYF
few	TRBV5-1	TRBJ2-7	CASSDGTGLDEQYF
few	TRBV7-9	TRBJ2-1	CASTSPVLQREQFF
few	TRBV7-9	TRBJ2-5	CASSLGYSESGTQYF